This TCR beta chain was captured in a study of blood T cell repertoires in COVID-19. Study context: The study drew acute and convalescent COVID-19 samples from the United States, Italy and Spain.

A remark on this clone: The junction shows a germline mismatch at one end, possibly a read error.

Sequenced by immunoSEQ multiplex PCR; TCRdb stores in-frame clones only, minus some. The table shows roughly 180,000 clones, with approximately 80% occurring only once. This CDR3 is 12 amino acids long. Germline CDR1 SEHNR, CDR2 FQNEAQ (reference sequence). Sequenced material: PBMCs or T cells enriched from blood (not recorded which). This TCR derives from a man aged 55-75 years who had been exposed to COVID-19. The chain links TRBV7-9 to TRBJ2-1; D unresolved. As DNA, the CDR3 is TGTGCCAGCAGCTTAGGAACTTCGGCTCGGGTCTTC. It codes for CASSLGTSARVF.